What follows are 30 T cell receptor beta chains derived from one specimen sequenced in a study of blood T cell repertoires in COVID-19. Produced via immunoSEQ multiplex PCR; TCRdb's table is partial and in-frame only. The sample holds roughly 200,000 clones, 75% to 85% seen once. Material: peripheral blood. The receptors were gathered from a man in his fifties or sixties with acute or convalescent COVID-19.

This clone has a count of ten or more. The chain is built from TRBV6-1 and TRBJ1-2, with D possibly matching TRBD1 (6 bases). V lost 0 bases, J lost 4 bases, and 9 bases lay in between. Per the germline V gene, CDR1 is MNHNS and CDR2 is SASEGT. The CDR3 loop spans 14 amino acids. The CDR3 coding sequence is TGTGCCAGCAGTGAAGCCAGCAGGGGCTATGGCTACACCTTC. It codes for CASSEASRGYGYTF.

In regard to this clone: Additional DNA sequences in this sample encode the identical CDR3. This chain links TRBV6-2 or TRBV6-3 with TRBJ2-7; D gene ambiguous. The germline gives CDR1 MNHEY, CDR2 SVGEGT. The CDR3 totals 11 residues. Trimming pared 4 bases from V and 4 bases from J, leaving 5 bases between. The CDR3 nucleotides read TGTGCCAGCAGTTCCTTGTACGAGCAGTACTTC. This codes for CASSSLYEQYF.

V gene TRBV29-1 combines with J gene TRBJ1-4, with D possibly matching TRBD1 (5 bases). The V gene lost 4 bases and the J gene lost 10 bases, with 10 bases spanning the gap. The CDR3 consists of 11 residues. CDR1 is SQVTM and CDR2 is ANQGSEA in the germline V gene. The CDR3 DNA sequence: TGCAGCGTTGCCCCCCAGGGAAAACTGTTTTTT. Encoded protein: CSVAPQGKLFF.

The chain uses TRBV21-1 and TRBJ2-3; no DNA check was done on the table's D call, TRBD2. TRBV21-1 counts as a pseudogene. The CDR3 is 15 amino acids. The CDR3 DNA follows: TGTGCCAGCTTTTTGGGGAGCGGGAGCACAGATACGCAGTATTTT. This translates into CASFLGSGSTDTQYF.

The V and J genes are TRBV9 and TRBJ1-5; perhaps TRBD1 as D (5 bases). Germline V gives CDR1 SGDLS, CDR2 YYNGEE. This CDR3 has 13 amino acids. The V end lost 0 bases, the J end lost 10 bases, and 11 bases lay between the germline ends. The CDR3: CASSVGGGGPQHF. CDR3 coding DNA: TGTGCCAGCAGCGTAGGTGGGGGGGGACCCCAGCATTTT.

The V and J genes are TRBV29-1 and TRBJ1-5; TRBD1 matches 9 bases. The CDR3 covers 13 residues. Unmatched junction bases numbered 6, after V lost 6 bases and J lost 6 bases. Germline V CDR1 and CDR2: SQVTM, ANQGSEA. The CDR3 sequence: CSVGTGGGQPQHF. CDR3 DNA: TGCAGCGTCGGAACAGGGGGCGGTCAGCCCCAGCATTTT.

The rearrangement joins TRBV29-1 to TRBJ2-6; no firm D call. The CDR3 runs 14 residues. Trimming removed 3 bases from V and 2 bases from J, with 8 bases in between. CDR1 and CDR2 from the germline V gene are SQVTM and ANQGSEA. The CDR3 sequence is CSVEGAPGANVLTF. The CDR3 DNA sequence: TGCAGCGTTGAGGGCGCGCCTGGGGCCAACGTCCTGACTTTC.

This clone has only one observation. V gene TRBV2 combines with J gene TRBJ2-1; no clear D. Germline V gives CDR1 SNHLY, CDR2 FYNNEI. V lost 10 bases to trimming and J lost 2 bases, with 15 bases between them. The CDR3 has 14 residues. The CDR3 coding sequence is TGTGCCACCCGAATGTCTAGTCCCTACAATGAGCAGTTCTTC. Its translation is CATRMSSPYNEQFF.

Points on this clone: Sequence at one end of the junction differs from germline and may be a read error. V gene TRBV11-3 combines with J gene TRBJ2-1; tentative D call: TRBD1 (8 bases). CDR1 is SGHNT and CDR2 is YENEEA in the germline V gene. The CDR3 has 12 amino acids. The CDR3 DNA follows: TGTGCCAGCAGCGCTACAGGGGGGGATCGGGTCTTC. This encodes CASSATGGDRVF. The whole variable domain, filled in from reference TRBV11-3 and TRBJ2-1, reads EAGVVQSPRYKIIEKKQPVAFWCNPISGHNTLYWYLQNLGQGPELLIRYENEEAVDDSQLPKDRFSAERLKGVDSTLKIQPAELGDSAVYLCASSATGGDRVFGPGTRLTVL.

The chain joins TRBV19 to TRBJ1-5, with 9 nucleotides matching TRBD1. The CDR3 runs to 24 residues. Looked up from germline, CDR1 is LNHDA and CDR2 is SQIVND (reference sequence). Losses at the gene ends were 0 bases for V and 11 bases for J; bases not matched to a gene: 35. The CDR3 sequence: CASSIDLLGGWTGAADARRQAQHF. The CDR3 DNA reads TGTGCCAGTAGTATAGATCTTCTAGGGGGCTGGACAGGGGCCGCCGATGCTCGACGGCAGGCCCAGCATTTT.

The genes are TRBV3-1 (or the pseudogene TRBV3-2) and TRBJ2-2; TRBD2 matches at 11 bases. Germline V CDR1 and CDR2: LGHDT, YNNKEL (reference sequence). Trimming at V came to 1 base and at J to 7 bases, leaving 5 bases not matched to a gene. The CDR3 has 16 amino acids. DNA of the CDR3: TGTGCCAGCAGCCAAGGTAGCGGGGGGGCCTTCGGGGAGCTGTTTTTT. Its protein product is CASSQGSGGAFGELFF.

The CDR3 region is CASSYEGFYGYTF. The CDR3 coding sequence is TGTGCCAGCAGTTACGAGGGTTTCTATGGCTACACCTTC. The chain combines TRBV6-5 with TRBJ1-2; D gene ambiguous. CDR1 MNHEY and CDR2 SVGAGI come from the germline V gene. V lost 2 bases, J lost 4 bases, and 8 bases lay in between. The CDR3 covers 13 residues.

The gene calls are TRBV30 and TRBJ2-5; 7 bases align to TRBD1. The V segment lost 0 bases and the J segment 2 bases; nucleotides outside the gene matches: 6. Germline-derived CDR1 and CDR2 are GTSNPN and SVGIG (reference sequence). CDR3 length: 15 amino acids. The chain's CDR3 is CAWSVFGTVQETQYF. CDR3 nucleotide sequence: TGTGCCTGGAGTGTCTTCGGGACAGTGCAAGAGACCCAGTACTTC. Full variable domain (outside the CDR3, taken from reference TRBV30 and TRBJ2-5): SQTIHQWPATLVQPVGSPLSLECTVEGTSNPNLYWYRQAAGRGLQLLFYSVGIGQISSEVPQNLSASRPQDRQFILSSKKLLLSDSGFYLCAWSVFGTVQETQYFGPGTRLLVL.

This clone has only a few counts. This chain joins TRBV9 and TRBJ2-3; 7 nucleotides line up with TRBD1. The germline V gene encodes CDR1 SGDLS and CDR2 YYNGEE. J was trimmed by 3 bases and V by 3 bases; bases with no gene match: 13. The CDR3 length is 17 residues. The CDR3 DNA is TGTGCCAGCAGCGCGGACCGGGGACAGCGGATTACAGATACGCAGTATTTT. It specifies CASSADRGQRITDTQYF.

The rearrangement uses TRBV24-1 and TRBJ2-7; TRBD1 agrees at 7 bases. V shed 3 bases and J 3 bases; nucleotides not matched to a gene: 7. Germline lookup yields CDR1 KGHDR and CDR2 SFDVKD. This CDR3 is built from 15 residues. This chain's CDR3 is CATSDTGTADYEQYF. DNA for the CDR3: TGTGCCACCAGTGATACCGGGACAGCCGACTACGAGCAGTACTTC.

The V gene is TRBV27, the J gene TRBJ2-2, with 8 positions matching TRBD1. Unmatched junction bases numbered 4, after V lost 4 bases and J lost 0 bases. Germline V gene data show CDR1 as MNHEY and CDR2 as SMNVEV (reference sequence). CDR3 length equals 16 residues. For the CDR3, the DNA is TGTGCCAGCAGTTCCCACAGGGGGGCGAACACCGGGGAGCTGTTTTTT. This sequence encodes CASSSHRGANTGELFF.

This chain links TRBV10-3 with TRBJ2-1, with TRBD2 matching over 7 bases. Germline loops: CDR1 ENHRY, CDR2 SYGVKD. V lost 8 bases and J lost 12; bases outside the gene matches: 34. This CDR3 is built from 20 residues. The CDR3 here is CAIGGWLFTILTAPREGQFF. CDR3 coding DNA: TGTGCCATCGGGGGGTGGCTATTTACGATTTTGACAGCCCCAAGGGAGGGGCAGTTCTTC.

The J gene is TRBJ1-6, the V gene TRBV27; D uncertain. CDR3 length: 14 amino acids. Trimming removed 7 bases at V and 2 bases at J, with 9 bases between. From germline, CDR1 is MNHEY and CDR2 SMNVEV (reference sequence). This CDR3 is CASTLVPYNSPLHF. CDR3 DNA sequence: TGTGCCAGCACCCTTGTCCCCTATAATTCACCCCTCCACTTT.

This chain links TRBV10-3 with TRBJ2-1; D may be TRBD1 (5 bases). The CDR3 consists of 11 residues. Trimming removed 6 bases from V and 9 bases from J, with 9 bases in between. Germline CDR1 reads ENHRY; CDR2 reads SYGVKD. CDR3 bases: TGTGCCATCAGAGGGGATATTGAGCAGTTCTTC. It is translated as CAIRGDIEQFF.

The CDR3 region has the DNA TGTGCCAGCAGTGTTACCGGACAGGGCAATCAGCCCCAGCATTTT. Translated, it gives CASSVTGQGNQPQHF. The V call is TRBV2, the J call TRBJ1-5, with TRBD1 identical over 7 bases. Germline V gene lookup returns CDR1 SNHLY and CDR2 FYNNEI. The trim removed 4 bases at V and 2 bases at J, leaving 5 bases unmatched. The length of the CDR3 is 15 residues.

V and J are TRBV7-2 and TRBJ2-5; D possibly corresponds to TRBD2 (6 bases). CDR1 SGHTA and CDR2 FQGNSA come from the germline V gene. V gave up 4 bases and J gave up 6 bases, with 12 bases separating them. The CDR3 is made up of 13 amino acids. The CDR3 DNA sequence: TGTGCCAGCAGCTGGGGGGATTCCAAGACCCAGTACTTC. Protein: CASSWGDSKTQYF.

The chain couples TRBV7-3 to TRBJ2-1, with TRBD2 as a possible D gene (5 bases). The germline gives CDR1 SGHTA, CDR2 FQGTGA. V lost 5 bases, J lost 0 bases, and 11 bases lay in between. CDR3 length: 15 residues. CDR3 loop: CASSIGLVSYNEQFF. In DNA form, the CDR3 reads TGTGCCAGCAGCATAGGACTCGTCTCCTACAATGAGCAGTTCTTC.

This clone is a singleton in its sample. Here the CDR3 DNA reads TGTGCCAGCAGCCCCGGACACAACACCGGGGAGCTGTTTTTT. This codes for CASSPGHNTGELFF. The gene calls are TRBV3-1 (or the pseudogene TRBV3-2) and TRBJ2-2; possible D gene TRBD1, 5 bases. The CDR3 has 14 amino acids. Per the germline V gene, CDR1 is LGHDT and CDR2 is YNNKEL (reference sequence). V was trimmed by 4 bases and J by 2 bases, leaving 8 bases between them.

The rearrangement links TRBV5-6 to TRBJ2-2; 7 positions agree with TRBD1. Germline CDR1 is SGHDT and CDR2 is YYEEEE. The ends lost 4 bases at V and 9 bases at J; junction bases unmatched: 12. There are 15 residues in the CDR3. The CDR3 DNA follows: TGTGCCAGCAGCCACACGGGGACAGCCGGACGGGAGCTGTTTTTT. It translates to CASSHTGTAGRELFF.

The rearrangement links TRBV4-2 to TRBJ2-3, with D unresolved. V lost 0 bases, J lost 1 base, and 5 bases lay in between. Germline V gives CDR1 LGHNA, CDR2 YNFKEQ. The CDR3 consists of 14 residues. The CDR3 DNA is TGTGCCAGCAGCCAAGACGAGGGCACAGATACGCAGTATTTT. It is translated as CASSQDEGTDTQYF.

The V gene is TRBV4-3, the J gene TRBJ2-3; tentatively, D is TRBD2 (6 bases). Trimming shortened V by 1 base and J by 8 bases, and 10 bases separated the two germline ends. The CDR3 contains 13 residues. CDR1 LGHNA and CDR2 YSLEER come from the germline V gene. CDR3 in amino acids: CASSQGGIGTQYF. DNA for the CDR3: TGCGCCAGCAGCCAAGGCGGGATTGGTACGCAGTATTTT.

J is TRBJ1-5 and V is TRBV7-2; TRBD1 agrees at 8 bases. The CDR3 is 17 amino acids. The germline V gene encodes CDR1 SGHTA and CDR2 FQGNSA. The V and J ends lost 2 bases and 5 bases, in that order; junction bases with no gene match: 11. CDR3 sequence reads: CASSLYPGTGADQPQHF. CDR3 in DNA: TGTGCCAGCAGCTTATACCCGGGGACAGGAGCAGATCAGCCCCAGCATTTT.

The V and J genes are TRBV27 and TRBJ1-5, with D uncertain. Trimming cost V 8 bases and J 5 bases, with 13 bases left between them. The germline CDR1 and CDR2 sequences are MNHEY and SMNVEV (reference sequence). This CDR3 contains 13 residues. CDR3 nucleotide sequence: TGTGCCAGCGAGAGGACGGACTATCAGCCCCAGCATTTT. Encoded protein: CASERTDYQPQHF.

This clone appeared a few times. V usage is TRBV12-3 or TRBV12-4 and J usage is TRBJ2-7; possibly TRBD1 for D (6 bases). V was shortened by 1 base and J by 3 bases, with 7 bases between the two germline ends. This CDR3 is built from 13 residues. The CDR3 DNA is TGTGCCAGCAGTTTAGTACAGGGCTACGAGCAGTACTTC. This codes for CASSLVQGYEQYF.

CDR3 bases: TGCGCCAGCAGCCGACTCCCTAGCGGAGGGGGCTACAATGAGCAGTTCTTC. Its translation: CASSRLPSGGGYNEQFF. The V gene is TRBV5-1, the J gene TRBJ2-1; the D gene is possibly TRBD2 (7 bases). The CDR3 is 17 residues long. The germline V and J ends were trimmed by 4 bases and 3 bases, with 20 bases remaining between them. Per the germline V gene, CDR1 is SGHRS and CDR2 is YFSETQ.